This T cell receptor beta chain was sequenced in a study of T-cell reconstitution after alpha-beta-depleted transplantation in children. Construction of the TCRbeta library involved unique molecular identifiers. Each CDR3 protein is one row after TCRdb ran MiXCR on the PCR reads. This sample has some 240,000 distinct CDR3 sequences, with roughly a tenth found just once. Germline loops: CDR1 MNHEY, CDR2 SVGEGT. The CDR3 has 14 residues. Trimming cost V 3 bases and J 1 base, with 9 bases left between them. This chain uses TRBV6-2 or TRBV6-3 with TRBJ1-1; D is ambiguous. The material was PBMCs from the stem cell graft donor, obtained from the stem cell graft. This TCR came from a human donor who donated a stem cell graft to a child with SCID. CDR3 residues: CASSYFAGNTEAFF. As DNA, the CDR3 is TGTGCCAGCAGTTATTTCGCGGGGAACACTGAAGCTTTCTTT.